These 21 T cell receptor beta chains were sequenced from one sample in a study of OX40 agonist ivuxolimab in advanced cancers. The assay was immunoSEQ multiplex PCR, and TCRdb's table has in-frame clones only and misses some. Of 90,000 or so clones in the sample, around 87% were seen once. This material consisted of CD4+ or CD8+ T cells sorted from blood, taken in a trial of the OX40 agonist ivuxolimab. Source of these receptors: an adult with an advanced solid tumor such as melanoma, head and neck, liver or kidney cancer.

This chain joins TRBV9 and TRBJ2-3, with 13 bases that match TRBD2. Germline V gene data show CDR1 as SGDLS and CDR2 as YYNGEE. V trimming: 4 bases; J trimming: 4 bases; junction bases outside the gene matches: 9. The CDR3 is made up of 17 amino acids. This chain's CDR3 is CASSQRTSGRASDTQYF. CDR3 DNA sequence: TGTGCCAGCAGCCAGCGGACTAGCGGGAGAGCATCAGATACGCAGTATTTT.

The rearrangement joins TRBV29-1 to TRBJ2-3; 12 positions agree with TRBD2. The V segment lost 4 bases and the J segment 6 bases; nucleotides outside the gene matches: 2. CDR3 length: 13 residues. Germline assignment: CDR1 SQVTM and CDR2 ANQGSEA. CDR3 coding DNA: TGCAGCGTTGTCCTAGCGGGGGGGGATACGCAGTATTTT. This translates into CSVVLAGGDTQYF.

V is TRBV5-1 and J is TRBJ1-5, with TRBD1 matching over 10 bases. The CDR3 contains 15 residues. From germline, CDR1 is SGHRS and CDR2 YFSETQ. The trim removed 2 bases at V and 9 bases at J, leaving 8 bases unmatched. CDR3 coding DNA: TGCGCCAGCAGCTTAGGGACAGGGGACTTATTGCCCCAGCATTTT. Translating it yields CASSLGTGDLLPQHF.

In its sample, this clone was seen once. The chain recombines TRBV11-2 with TRBJ2-2; perhaps TRBD1 as D (6 bases). The CDR3 runs to 16 residues. V lost 8 bases and J 0 bases, leaving 16 bases between the germline ends. In germline, CDR1 is SGHAT, CDR2 FQNNGV. Here the CDR3 reads CASSAGQFSNTGELFF. The CDR3 region has the DNA TGTGCCAGCTCCGCCGGACAGTTCTCGAACACCGGGGAGCTGTTTTTT.

The J gene is TRBJ2-7, the V gene TRBV7-9; 10 bases align to TRBD1. CDR3 length: 15 amino acids. The V gene end was trimmed by 6 bases and the J gene end by 2 bases; junction bases not matched to a gene: 7. Germline V CDR1 and CDR2: SEHNR, FQNEAQ (reference sequence). This CDR3 is CASRDGQGGTYEQYF. The DNA for the CDR3 is TGTGCCAGCAGGGACGGACAGGGGGGGACCTACGAGCAGTACTTC. The complete variable domain, with remaining parts taken from reference TRBV7-9 and TRBJ2-7, reads DTGVSQNPRHKITKRGQNVTFRCDPISEHNRLYWYRQTLGQGPEFLTYFQNEAQLEKSRLLSDRFSAERPKGSFSTLEIQRTEQGDSAMYLCASRDGQGGTYEQYFGPGTRLTVT.

The chain employs TRBV7-6 and TRBJ2-3; TRBD2 matches at 11 bases. J gave up 4 bases and V 6 bases, and 6 bases lay outside the gene matches. Germline V CDR1 and CDR2: SGHVS, FNYEAQ. This CDR3 region has 15 residues. CDR3 sequence reads: CASSFTSGSADTQYF. DNA of the CDR3: TGTGCCAGCAGTTTTACTAGCGGGAGTGCAGATACGCAGTATTTT.

J is TRBJ2-5 and V is TRBV9, with D perhaps given as TRBD1 or TRBD2 (5 bases each). The CDR3 has 15 amino acids. V lost 4 bases to trimming and J lost 3 bases, with 16 bases between them. Germline CDR1 and CDR2: SGDLS and YYNGEE. The DNA of the CDR3 is TGTGCCAGCAGCCTCTCTATGGGGCGGGAAGAGACCCAGTACTTC. Its translation is CASSLSMGREETQYF.

CDR3 in DNA: TGTGCCTGGAGTCCCACAAGCACCGGGGAGCTGTTTTTT. Encoded protein: CAWSPTSTGELFF. The V call is TRBV30, the J call TRBJ2-2; D is unresolved. Germline CDR1 is GTSNPN and CDR2 is SVGIG (reference sequence). The V end lost 2 bases, the J end lost 4 bases, and 8 bases lay between the germline ends. The CDR3 is made up of 13 amino acids.

V and J are TRBV15 and TRBJ2-1; 10 bases are a match to TRBD2. Germline V gene data show CDR1 as LNHNV and CDR2 as YYDKDF (reference sequence). This CDR3 is 18 amino acids long. After removal of 1 base from V and 3 bases from J, the junction contained 9 bases not matched to a gene. The CDR3 sequence is CATSRGRTSGMNYNEQFF. CDR3 in DNA: TGTGCCACCAGCAGAGGGCGGACTAGCGGAATGAACTACAATGAGCAGTTCTTC.

The rearrangement uses TRBV7-2 and TRBJ1-2, with 7 bases identical to TRBD1. V lost 10 bases to trimming and J lost 7 bases; unmatched junction nucleotides: 12. Germline CDR1 SGHTA, CDR2 FQGNSA. The CDR3 has 13 residues. CDR3 bases: TGTGCCATCTCACTCCCAGGGGGAGGTGGCTACACCTTC. This gives the protein CAISLPGGGGYTF.

As for this clone: Within the sample, other DNA sequences also encode this same CDR3. This chain uses TRBV5-1 with TRBJ1-1, with D perhaps matching TRBD1 (6 bases). The V end was cut by 0 bases, the J end by 2 bases, with 11 bases between. From germline, CDR1 is SGHRS and CDR2 YFSETQ. The CDR3 is made up of 15 amino acids. CDR3 in DNA: TGCGCCAGCAGCTTGGTCGGGACACCCAACACTGAAGCTTTCTTT. This sequence encodes CASSLVGTPNTEAFF.

V and J are TRBV7-9 and TRBJ2-1; D tentatively fits TRBD1 or TRBD2 (5 bases each). The ends were cut back, 5 bases at V and 3 bases at J, with 14 bases in the middle. The CDR3 consists of 15 residues. Germline CDR1 and CDR2: SEHNR and FQNEAQ (reference sequence). The CDR3 DNA reads TGTGCCAGCAGCCCGGTCTTGGGGGACTACAATGAGCAGTTCTTC. It codes for CASSPVLGDYNEQFF.

V gene TRBV6-5 combines with J gene TRBJ1-1; TRBD1 agrees at 7 bases. V shed 6 bases and J 1 base; nucleotides not matched to a gene: 5. The CDR3 length is 14 residues. Germline lookup yields CDR1 MNHEY and CDR2 SVGAGI. The chain's CDR3 is CASRSRGANTEAFF. CDR3 coding DNA: TGTGCCAGCAGGTCCAGGGGGGCGAACACTGAAGCTTTCTTT.

The CDR3 coding sequence is TGTGCCAGCAGTACACCGGACAGGGGGGAATACGAGCAGTACTTC. Encoded protein: CASSTPDRGEYEQYF. The J gene is TRBJ2-7, the V gene TRBV28; 10 bases line up with TRBD1. Germline V gene lookup returns CDR1 MDHEN and CDR2 SYDVKM. The V gene end was trimmed by 5 bases and the J gene end by 4 bases; junction bases not matched to a gene: 8. CDR3 length equals 15 residues.

Of note for this clone: This same CDR3 is encoded by further DNA sequences in the sample. V usage is TRBV4-1 and J usage is TRBJ1-3; D uncertain. V was clipped by 1 base and J by 2 bases, with 12 bases between them. The CDR3 length is 16 residues. Per germline, CDR1 MGHRA and CDR2 YSYEKL. CDR3 coding DNA: TGCGCCAGCAGCCAAGTTTTAGGGATTACTGGAAACACCATATATTTT. Protein product: CASSQVLGITGNTIYF.

This rearrangement joins TRBV7-2 to TRBJ2-3, with D possibly being TRBD2 (6 bases). CDR1 and CDR2 (germline): SGHTA, FQGNSA. V lost 2 bases and J lost 2, with 11 bases in between. This CDR3 has 15 amino acids. The CDR3 region has the DNA TGTGCCAGCAGCTTATCGGGGGACCTCACAGATACGCAGTATTTT. As protein: CASSLSGDLTDTQYF.

The genes are TRBV5-1 and TRBJ1-1; D unresolved. The V end was cut by 2 bases, the J end by 3 bases, with 5 bases between. In germline, CDR1 is SGHRS, CDR2 YFSETQ. CDR3 size: 12 residues. The CDR3 sequence is CASSFGDTEAFF. The DNA of the CDR3 is TGCGCCAGCAGCTTCGGGGACACTGAAGCTTTCTTT.

This clone was seen only once. V usage is TRBV28 and J usage is TRBJ2-3, with 12 bases aligning to TRBD2. CDR1 is MDHEN and CDR2 is SYDVKM in the germline V gene. This CDR3 has 16 amino acids. The V and J ends lost 2 bases and 6 bases, in that order; junction bases with no gene match: 6. In nucleotides, the CDR3 is TGTGCCAGCAGTTTAAGGCTAGCGGGAGGGCCTGATACGCAGTATTTT. Encoded protein: CASSLRLAGGPDTQYF.

The V gene is TRBV4-1, the J gene TRBJ2-3; TRBD2 matches 10 bases. The V gene's germline CDR1 is MGHRA and CDR2 YSYEKL. With V trimmed by 0 bases and J by 0 bases, 9 bases remained unmatched. The CDR3 is 19 residues long. As DNA, the CDR3 is TGCGCCAGCAGCCAAGATTTCCTAGCGGGAGCCTCTAGCACAGATACGCAGTATTTT. This codes for CASSQDFLAGASSTDTQYF.

The chain carries TRBV7-9 and TRBJ1-5; 10 nucleotides match TRBD1. J lost 3 bases, V lost 3 bases, and 2 bases had no gene match. Germline V gene sequence: CDR1 SEHNR, CDR2 FQNEAQ (reference sequence). CDR3 length equals 15 residues. For the CDR3, the DNA is TGTGCCAGCAGCTTGGGACAGGGGAACAATCAGCCCCAGCATTTT. It is translated as CASSLGQGNNQPQHF.

This clone was recorded once. This chain connects TRBV12-2 to TRBJ2-1; no DNA check was done on the table's D call, TRBD2. TRBV12-2 is a pseudogene segment. The CDR3 consists of 14 residues. The CDR3 spells CASRLIHWSGEQFF. The CDR3 nucleotides are TGTGCAAGTCGCTTAATTCATTGGTCCGGTGAGCAGTTCTTC.